These 28 T cell receptor beta chains came from one sample sequenced in a study of blood T cell repertoires in COVID-19. Here immunoSEQ multiplex PCR was the method, and the copy in TCRdb shows in-frame clones only, minus some. The top ten clones hold approximately 9% of a sample with roughly 73,000 clones, roughly nine tenths of them seen once. The sample consisted of peripheral blood. The receptors come from a man older than 75 with acute or convalescent COVID-19.

This clone was detected a few times. The chain is built from TRBV3-1 (or the pseudogene TRBV3-2) and TRBJ2-1; 11 bases match TRBD2. The V gene's germline CDR1 is LGHDT and CDR2 YNNKEL (reference sequence). The J segment lost 6 bases and the V segment lost 4 bases, leaving 5 bases of the junction unmatched. CDR3 length: 15 residues. The CDR3 is CASSRVAGGGNEQFF. The DNA for the CDR3 is TGTGCCAGCAGCCGAGTAGCGGGGGGGGGCAATGAGCAGTTCTTC.

The chain has TRBV19 and TRBJ1-6; D might be TRBD1 (6 bases). CDR1 is LNHDA, CDR2 SQIVND, per germline (reference sequence). V lost 5 bases to trimming and J lost 7 bases, with 12 bases between them. The CDR3 runs 14 residues. The CDR3 sequence is CASSPQGWNSPLHF. The CDR3 nucleotides read TGTGCCAGTAGTCCTCAGGGGTGGAATTCACCCCTCCACTTT. Full variable domain (rest looked up from reference TRBV19 and TRBJ1-6): DGGITQSPKYLFRKEGQNVTLSCEQNLNHDAMYWYRQDPGQGLRLIYYSQIVNDFQKGDIAEGYSVSREKKESFPLTVTSAQKNPTAFYLCASSPQGWNSPLHFGNGTRLTVT.

The chain employs TRBV30 and TRBJ1-2; the D gene is possibly TRBD1 (6 bases). The CDR3 has 14 amino acids. Trimming pared 0 bases from V and 4 bases from J, leaving 12 bases between. From germline, CDR1 is GTSNPN and CDR2 SVGIG (reference sequence). CDR3 loop: CAWSVPRQVYGYTF. The CDR3 nucleotides read TGTGCCTGGAGTGTACCTAGACAGGTCTATGGCTACACCTTC.

CDR3 protein: CASSPRDRGNTEAFF. The CDR3 DNA follows: TGTGCCAGCTCACCAAGGGACAGGGGGAACACTGAAGCTTTCTTT. The chain joins TRBV18 to TRBJ1-1, with 10 bases matching TRBD1. Germline loops: CDR1 KGHSH, CDR2 LQKENI. Unmatched junction bases numbered 1, after V lost 2 bases and J lost 1 base. This CDR3 is 15 amino acids long.

The chain has TRBV29-1 and TRBJ2-1; possible D gene TRBD2, 5 bases. The V gene's germline CDR1 is SQVTM and CDR2 ANQGSEA. Trimming cost V 3 bases and J 9 bases, with 9 bases left between them. This CDR3 has 11 residues. In nucleotides, the CDR3 is TGCAGCGTTGATAGGGCGGGTGAGCAGTTCTTC. Its translation: CSVDRAGEQFF.

The V gene is TRBV6-5, the J gene TRBJ1-1, with unresolved D. Germline CDR1 reads MNHEY; CDR2 reads SVGAGI. The CDR3 extends over 11 amino acids. The V gene lost 0 bases and the J gene lost 11 bases, with 7 bases spanning the gap. In nucleotides, the CDR3 is TGTGCCAGCAGTTACTCTGGGAGGGCTTTCTTT. It codes for CASSYSGRAFF.

The CDR3 coding sequence is TGTGCCAGCAGTTACGGGGACCGTCAGGGGTATGGCTACACCTTC. Translated: CASSYGDRQGYGYTF. The V gene is TRBV6-6, the J gene TRBJ1-2; TRBD1 is a possible D gene (6 bases). Germline CDR1 and CDR2: MNHNY and SVGAGI (reference sequence). The CDR3 is made up of 15 amino acids. The germline V and J ends were trimmed by 2 bases and 5 bases, with 15 bases remaining between them.

V gene TRBV27 combines with J gene TRBJ1-1, with a possible D match to TRBD1 (5 bases). Trimming left V 5 bases short and J 4 bases short, with 20 bases between. Germline lookup yields CDR1 MNHEY and CDR2 SMNVEV (reference sequence). The CDR3 covers 16 residues. The CDR3 nucleotides read TGTGCCAGCAGTCCACAGGTAGGGCAACTGCGCACTGAAGCTTTCTTT. Its translation is CASSPQVGQLRTEAFF.

This clone appeared a single time. The V call is TRBV11-2, the J call TRBJ1-2; 10 bases line up with TRBD1. The length of the CDR3 is 13 residues. The germline CDR1 and CDR2 sequences are SGHAT and FQNNGV. V lost 4 bases, J lost 8 bases, and 4 bases stayed unmatched. The CDR3 bases are TGTGCCAGCAGCTACGGGACAGGGGACGGCTACACCTTC. Residues: CASSYGTGDGYTF.

The chain recombines TRBV19 with TRBJ2-1, with 9 bases lining up with TRBD2. CDR3 length: 15 residues. CDR1 and CDR2 (germline): LNHDA, SQIVND (reference sequence). Trimming at V came to 10 bases and at J to 0 bases, leaving 7 bases not matched to a gene. The DNA for the CDR3 is TGTGCCACTTCCCTAGCGGGGCGCTCCTACAATGAGCAGTTCTTC. Translated, it gives CATSLAGRSYNEQFF.

Only one count was recorded for this clone. The rearrangement uses TRBV12-3 or TRBV12-4 and TRBJ1-6, with 8 bases lining up with TRBD1. This CDR3 comprises 13 residues. V shed 8 bases, J shed 9 bases, and the junction held 6 bases outside the gene matches. The CDR3 sequence: CASRTGSGSPLHF. The CDR3 DNA sequence: TGTGCCAGCCGGACAGGGAGTGGTTCACCCCTCCACTTT.

The V gene is TRBV29-1, the J gene TRBJ1-1; TRBD1 agrees at 7 bases. The CDR3 has 10 residues. Germline assignment: CDR1 SQVTM and CDR2 ANQGSEA. J was trimmed by 11 bases and V by 7 bases; bases with no gene match: 7. This chain's CDR3 is CSGYRGMAFF. The CDR3 DNA follows: TGCAGCGGATACAGGGGAATGGCTTTCTTT.

This chain links TRBV10-1 with TRBJ2-2; perhaps TRBD2 as D (5 bases). The germline CDR1 and CDR2 sequences are WNHNN and SYGVQD (reference sequence). The V and J ends lost 1 base and 6 bases respectively, with 9 bases between them. The CDR3 spans 14 residues. CDR3 sequence reads: CASSEFGESGELFF. For the CDR3, the DNA is TGCGCCAGCAGTGAGTTCGGGGAATCCGGGGAGCTGTTTTTT.

V usage is TRBV5-6 and J usage is TRBJ2-1; 8 bases are a match to TRBD1. After removal of 2 bases from V and 3 bases from J, the junction contained 1 base not matched to a gene. This CDR3 spans 14 amino acids. CDR1 is SGHDT, CDR2 YYEEEE, per germline. The CDR3, as DNA: TGTGCCAGCAGCTTAGACAGGGGCTACAATGAGCAGTTCTTC. This sequence encodes CASSLDRGYNEQFF.

The chain links TRBV19 to TRBJ1-2; tentatively, D is TRBD1 (5 bases). V lost 3 bases to trimming and J lost 4 bases, with 6 bases between them. The CDR3 sequence is 12 residues long. Germline V lookup: CDR1 LNHDA, CDR2 SQIVND (reference sequence). CDR3 protein: CASSMTVYGYTF. CDR3 bases: TGTGCCAGTAGTATGACAGTCTATGGCTACACCTTC.

The chain links TRBV4-1 to TRBJ1-4, with 9 bases lining up with TRBD1. Trimming cost V 4 bases and J 1 base; bases outside gene matches: 4. There are 16 residues in the CDR3. CDR1 is MGHRA and CDR2 is YSYEKL in the germline V gene. CDR3 sequence (DNA): TGCGCCAGCAGCCTCCCGGACAGGGGAACTAATGAAAAACTGTTTTTT. Amino acids: CASSLPDRGTNEKLFF.

V is TRBV20-1 and J is TRBJ2-1; D gene uncertain. V was clipped by 4 bases and J by 4 bases, with 5 bases between them. Germline V CDR1 and CDR2: DFQATT, SNEGSKA (reference sequence). This CDR3 contains 11 residues. DNA for the CDR3: TGCAGTGCTATAATATACAATGAGCAGTTCTTC. Translated, it gives CSAIIYNEQFF.

The V gene is TRBV5-6, the J gene TRBJ2-2; D call uncertain. The CDR3 extends over 13 amino acids. CDR1 and CDR2 from the germline V gene are SGHDT and YYEEEE. Trimming took off 2 bases at V and 5 bases at J, with 7 bases between the two ends. The CDR3: CASSFPSTGELFF. DNA for the CDR3: TGTGCCAGCAGCTTCCCCTCGACCGGGGAGCTGTTTTTT.

The rearrangement links TRBV3-1 (or the pseudogene TRBV3-2) to TRBJ2-7; D remains ambiguous. The CDR3 is 15 amino acids. The germline CDR1 and CDR2 sequences are LGHDT and YNNKEL (reference sequence). Between the trimmed V and J ends, which lost 0 bases and 2 bases, there was a span of 11 bases. The CDR3, as DNA: TGTGCCAGCAGCCAAGAACCCCAAATAGCCTACGAGCAGTACTTC. Translated, it gives CASSQEPQIAYEQYF.

The rearrangement links TRBV4-1 to TRBJ2-7; tentative D call: TRBD1 (6 bases). The CDR3 has 15 amino acids. The V end was cut by 1 base, the J end by 2 bases, with 12 bases between. Germline V gene sequence: CDR1 MGHRA, CDR2 YSYEKL. The CDR3 spells CASSQGDNPTYEQYF. The CDR3 DNA reads TGCGCCAGCAGCCAAGGGGACAACCCTACCTACGAGCAGTACTTC.

The chain links TRBV2 to TRBJ1-4, with D perhaps matching TRBD1 (5 bases). The germline gives CDR1 SNHLY, CDR2 FYNNEI. This CDR3 is built from 12 residues. Trimming removed 10 bases at V and 7 bases at J, with 13 bases between. CDR3 sequence reads: CAKRRRGEKLFF. The CDR3 DNA sequence: TGTGCCAAGCGGAGGAGGGGTGAAAAACTGTTTTTT.

The J gene is TRBJ1-6, the V gene TRBV6-1, with D hard to call. This CDR3 has 14 residues. V was cut by 1 base and J by 10 bases, with 11 bases left in between. Germline assignment: CDR1 MNHNS and CDR2 SASEGT. In nucleotides, the CDR3 is TGTGCCAGCAGTGAAGGACTGAAATCCTCACCCCTCCACTTT. It is translated as CASSEGLKSSPLHF.

The V and J genes are TRBV24-1 and TRBJ2-3; 7 nucleotides line up with TRBD2. Germline assignment: CDR1 KGHDR and CDR2 SFDVKD. This CDR3 region has 17 residues. V lost 2 bases to trimming and J lost 2 bases; unmatched junction nucleotides: 9. In nucleotides, the CDR3 is TGTGCCACCAGTGATTGGGGGAGGGCAGGCTACACAGATACGCAGTATTTT. Encoded protein: CATSDWGRAGYTDTQYF.

V is TRBV7-6 and J is TRBJ1-1; D may be TRBD1 (6 bases). V was clipped by 6 bases and J by 4 bases, with 12 bases between them. Per the germline V gene, CDR1 is SGHVS and CDR2 is FNYEAQ. The CDR3 covers 13 residues. The CDR3: CASRQGGSTEAFF. CDR3 coding DNA: TGTGCCAGCAGACAGGGAGGGAGCACTGAAGCTTTCTTT.

The chain is built from TRBV6-1 and TRBJ1-4; 8 bases align to TRBD1. The CDR3 is 15 amino acids. The ends lost 1 base at V and 7 bases at J; junction bases unmatched: 5. Germline V gene lookup returns CDR1 MNHNS and CDR2 SASEGT. The CDR3 spells CASSEGQGRSEKLFF. DNA for the CDR3: TGTGCCAGCAGTGAAGGACAGGGGCGTAGTGAAAAACTGTTTTTT.

The V and J genes are TRBV6-5 and TRBJ1-2, with D perhaps TRBD1 (5 bases). Trimming left V 10 bases short and J 2 bases short, with 17 bases between. The V gene's germline CDR1 is MNHEY and CDR2 SVGAGI. The CDR3 loop spans 14 amino acids. CDR3 amino acids: CATKIWGENYGYTF. In DNA, the CDR3 is TGTGCCACTAAAATCTGGGGGGAGAACTATGGCTACACCTTC.

V usage is TRBV6-1 and J usage is TRBJ1-6, with no clear D. This CDR3 has 15 amino acids. Germline lookup yields CDR1 MNHNS and CDR2 SASEGT. The germline V and J ends were trimmed by 2 bases and 7 bases, with 12 bases remaining between them. In nucleotides, the CDR3 is TGTGCCAGCAGTGAAAATCGCGTTAAGAATTCACCCCTCCACTTT. It translates to CASSENRVKNSPLHF.

The genes are TRBV5-1 and TRBJ2-7, with D unresolved. With 5 bases removed from V and 2 bases from J, the gap between germline ends came to 11 bases. This CDR3 comprises 13 residues. Germline CDR1 and CDR2: SGHRS and YFSETQ. CDR3 nucleotides: TGCGCCAGCAGGCCTAGTAGGCCCTACGAGCAGTACTTC. It specifies CASRPSRPYEQYF.